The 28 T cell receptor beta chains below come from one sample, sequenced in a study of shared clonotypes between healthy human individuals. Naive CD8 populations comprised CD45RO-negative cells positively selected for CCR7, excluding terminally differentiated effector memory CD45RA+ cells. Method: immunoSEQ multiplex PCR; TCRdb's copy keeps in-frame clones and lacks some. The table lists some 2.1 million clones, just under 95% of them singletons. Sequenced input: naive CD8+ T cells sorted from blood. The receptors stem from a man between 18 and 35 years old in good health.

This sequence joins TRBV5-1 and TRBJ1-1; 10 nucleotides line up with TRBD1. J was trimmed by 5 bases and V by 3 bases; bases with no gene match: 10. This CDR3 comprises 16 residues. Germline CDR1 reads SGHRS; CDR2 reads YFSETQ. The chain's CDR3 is CASSSWTGGPRTEAFF. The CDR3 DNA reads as TGCGCCAGCAGCTCCTGGACAGGGGGGCCCCGTACTGAAGCTTTCTTT.

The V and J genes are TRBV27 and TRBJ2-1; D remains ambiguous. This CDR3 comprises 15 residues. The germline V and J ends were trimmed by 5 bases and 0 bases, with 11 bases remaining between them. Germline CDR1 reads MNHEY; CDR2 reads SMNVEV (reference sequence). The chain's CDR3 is CASSQITSSYNEQFF. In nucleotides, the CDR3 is TGTGCCAGCAGTCAGATAACGAGCTCCTACAATGAGCAGTTCTTC.

As DNA, the CDR3 is TGTGCCTGGAGTGTAGCTCCTCTCTTCGGCGGGACTCCAGATACGCAGTATTTT. It codes for CAWSVAPLFGGTPDTQYF. V gene TRBV30 combines with J gene TRBJ2-3; perhaps TRBD2 as D (6 bases). Germline V gives CDR1 GTSNPN, CDR2 SVGIG (reference sequence). The CDR3 has 18 amino acids. With 0 bases removed from V and 4 bases from J, the gap between germline ends came to 23 bases. The full variable domain, its missing parts supplied by reference TRBV30 and TRBJ2-3, is SQTIHQWPATLVQPVGSPLSLECTVEGTSNPNLYWYRQAAGRGLQLLFYSVGIGQISSEVPQNLSASRPQDRQFILSSKKLLLSDSGFYLCAWSVAPLFGGTPDTQYFGPGTRLTVL.

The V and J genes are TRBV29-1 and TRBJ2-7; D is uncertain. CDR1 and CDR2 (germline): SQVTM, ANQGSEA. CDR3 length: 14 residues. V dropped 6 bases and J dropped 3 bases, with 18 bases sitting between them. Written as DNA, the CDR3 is TGCAGCGTCGGATCGGTGGACGGTGTCTACGAGCAGTACTTC. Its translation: CSVGSVDGVYEQYF.

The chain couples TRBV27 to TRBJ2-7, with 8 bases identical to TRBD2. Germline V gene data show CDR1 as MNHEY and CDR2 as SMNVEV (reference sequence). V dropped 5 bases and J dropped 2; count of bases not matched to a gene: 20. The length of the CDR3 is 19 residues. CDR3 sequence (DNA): TGTGCCAGCAGTGATGTGATAGATTTGGCTAGCGGGTTTCCCTACGAGCAGTACTTC. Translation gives CASSDVIDLASGFPYEQYF.

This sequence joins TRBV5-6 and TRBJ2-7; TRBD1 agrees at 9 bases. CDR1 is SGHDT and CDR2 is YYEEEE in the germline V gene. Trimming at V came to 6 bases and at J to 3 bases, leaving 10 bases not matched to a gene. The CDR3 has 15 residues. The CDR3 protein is CASTGFLDRGYEQYF. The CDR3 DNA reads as TGTGCCAGCACCGGTTTTCTGGACAGGGGCTACGAGCAGTACTTC.

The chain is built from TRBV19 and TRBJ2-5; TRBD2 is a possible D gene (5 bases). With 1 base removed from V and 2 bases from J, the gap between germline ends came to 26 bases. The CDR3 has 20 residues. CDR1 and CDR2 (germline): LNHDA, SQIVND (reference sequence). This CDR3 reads CASSIVASRLSETKQETQYF. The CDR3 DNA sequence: TGTGCCAGTAGTATAGTCGCCTCCAGGTTGAGCGAGACTAAGCAAGAGACCCAGTACTTC.

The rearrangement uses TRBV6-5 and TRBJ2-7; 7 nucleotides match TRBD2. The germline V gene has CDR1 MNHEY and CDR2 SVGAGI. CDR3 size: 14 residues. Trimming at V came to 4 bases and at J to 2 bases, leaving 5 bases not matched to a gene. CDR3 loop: CASSSGGAPYEQYF. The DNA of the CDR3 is TGTGCCAGCAGTTCGGGGGGAGCCCCCTACGAGCAGTACTTC.

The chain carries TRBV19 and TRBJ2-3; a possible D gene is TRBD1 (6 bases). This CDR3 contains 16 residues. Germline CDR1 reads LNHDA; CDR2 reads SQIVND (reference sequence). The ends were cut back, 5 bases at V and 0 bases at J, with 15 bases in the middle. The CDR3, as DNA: TGTGCCAGTAGTCCCCGGACAGACTTTAGCACAGATACGCAGTATTTT. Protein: CASSPRTDFSTDTQYF.

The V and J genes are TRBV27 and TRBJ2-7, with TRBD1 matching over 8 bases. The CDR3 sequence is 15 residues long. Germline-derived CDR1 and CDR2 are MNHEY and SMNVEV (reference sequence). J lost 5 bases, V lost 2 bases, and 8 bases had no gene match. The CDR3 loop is CASSLQAGGFDEQYF. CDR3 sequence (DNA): TGTGCCAGCAGTTTACAGGCAGGGGGCTTCGACGAGCAGTACTTC.

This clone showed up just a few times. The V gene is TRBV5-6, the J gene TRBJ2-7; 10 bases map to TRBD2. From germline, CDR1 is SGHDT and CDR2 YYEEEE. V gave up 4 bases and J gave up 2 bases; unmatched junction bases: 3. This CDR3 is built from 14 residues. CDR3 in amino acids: CASSTGLAAYEQYF. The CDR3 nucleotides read TGTGCCAGCAGCACCGGACTAGCGGCCTACGAGCAGTACTTC.

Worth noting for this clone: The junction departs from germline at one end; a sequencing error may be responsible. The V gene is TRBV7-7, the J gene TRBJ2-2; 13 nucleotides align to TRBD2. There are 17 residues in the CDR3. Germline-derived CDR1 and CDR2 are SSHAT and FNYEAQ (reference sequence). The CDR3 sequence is CASSLGTSGRAAGELFF. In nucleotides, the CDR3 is TGTGCTAGCAGCTTAGGCACTAGCGGGAGGGCCGCCGGGGAGCTGTTTTTT.

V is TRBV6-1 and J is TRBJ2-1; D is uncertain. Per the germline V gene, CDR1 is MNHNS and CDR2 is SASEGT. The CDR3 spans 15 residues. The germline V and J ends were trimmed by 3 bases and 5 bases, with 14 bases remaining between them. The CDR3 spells CASSENPDEHNEQFF. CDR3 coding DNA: TGTGCCAGCAGTGAGAACCCCGACGAACACAATGAGCAGTTCTTC.

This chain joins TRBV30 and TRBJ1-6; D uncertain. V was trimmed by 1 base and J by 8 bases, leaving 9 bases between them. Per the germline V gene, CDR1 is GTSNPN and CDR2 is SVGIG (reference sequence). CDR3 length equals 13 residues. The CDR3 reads CAWSDTVDSPLHF. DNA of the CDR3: TGTGCCTGGAGTGACACAGTTGATTCACCCCTCCACTTT.

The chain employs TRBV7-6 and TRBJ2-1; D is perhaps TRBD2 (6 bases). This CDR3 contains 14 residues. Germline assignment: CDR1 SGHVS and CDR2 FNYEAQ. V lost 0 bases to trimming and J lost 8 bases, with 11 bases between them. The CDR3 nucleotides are TGTGCCAGCAGCTTAGCTGCGGGGACGCATGAGCAGTTCTTC. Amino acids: CASSLAAGTHEQFF.

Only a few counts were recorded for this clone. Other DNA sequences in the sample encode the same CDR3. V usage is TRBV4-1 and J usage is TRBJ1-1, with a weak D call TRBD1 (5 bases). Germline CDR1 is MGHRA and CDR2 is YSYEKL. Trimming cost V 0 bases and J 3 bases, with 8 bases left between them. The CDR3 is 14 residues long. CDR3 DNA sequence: TGCGCCAGCAGCCAAGAAACAGGATACACTGAAGCTTTCTTT. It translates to CASSQETGYTEAFF.

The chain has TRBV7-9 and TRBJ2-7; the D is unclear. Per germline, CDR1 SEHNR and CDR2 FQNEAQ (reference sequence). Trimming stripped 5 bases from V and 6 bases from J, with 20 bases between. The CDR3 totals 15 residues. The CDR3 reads CASSGSTSPMGEQYF. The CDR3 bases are TGTGCCAGCAGCGGGTCGACAAGCCCTATGGGCGAGCAGTACTTC.

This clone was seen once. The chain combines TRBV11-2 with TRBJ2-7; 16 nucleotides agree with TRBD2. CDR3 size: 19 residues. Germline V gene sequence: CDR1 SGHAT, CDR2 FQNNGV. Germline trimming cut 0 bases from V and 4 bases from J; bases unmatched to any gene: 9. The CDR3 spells CASSLDAYVGLAGGYEQYF. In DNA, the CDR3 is TGTGCCAGCAGCTTAGACGCGTACGTGGGACTAGCGGGAGGGTACGAGCAGTACTTC. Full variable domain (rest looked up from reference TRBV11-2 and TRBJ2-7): EAGVAQSPRYKIIEKRQSVAFWCNPISGHATLYWYQQILGQGPKLLIQFQNNGVVDDSQLPKDRFSAERLKGVDSTLKIQPAKLEDSAVYLCASSLDAYVGLAGGYEQYFGPGTRLTVT.

In DNA form, the CDR3 reads TGTGCCAGCAGTTACTCGATGGGTGAGCAGTACTTC. This codes for CASSYSMGEQYF. The V gene is TRBV6-5, the J gene TRBJ2-7; D gene uncertain. Germline CDR1 is MNHEY and CDR2 is SVGAGI. V lost 0 bases and J 7 bases, leaving 7 bases between the germline ends. This CDR3 is built from 12 residues.

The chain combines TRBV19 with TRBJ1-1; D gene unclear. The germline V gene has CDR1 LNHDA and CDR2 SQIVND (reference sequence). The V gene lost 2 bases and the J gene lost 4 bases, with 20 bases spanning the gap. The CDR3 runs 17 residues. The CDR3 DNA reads TGTGCCAGTAGTATACTGGATGACGCCGAGGGAGGCACTGAAGCTTTCTTT. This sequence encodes CASSILDDAEGGTEAFF.

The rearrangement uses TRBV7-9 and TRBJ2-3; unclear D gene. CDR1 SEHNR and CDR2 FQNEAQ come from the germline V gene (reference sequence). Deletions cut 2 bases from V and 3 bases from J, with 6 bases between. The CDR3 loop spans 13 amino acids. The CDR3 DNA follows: TGTGCCAGCAGCTTAACAACTACAGATACGCAGTATTTT. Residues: CASSLTTTDTQYF.

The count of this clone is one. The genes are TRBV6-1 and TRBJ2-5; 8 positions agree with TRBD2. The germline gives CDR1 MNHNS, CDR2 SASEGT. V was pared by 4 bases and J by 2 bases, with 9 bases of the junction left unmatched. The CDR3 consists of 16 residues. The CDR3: CASSAFYTSGQETQYF. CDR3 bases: TGTGCCAGCAGTGCTTTCTACACTAGCGGACAAGAGACCCAGTACTTC.

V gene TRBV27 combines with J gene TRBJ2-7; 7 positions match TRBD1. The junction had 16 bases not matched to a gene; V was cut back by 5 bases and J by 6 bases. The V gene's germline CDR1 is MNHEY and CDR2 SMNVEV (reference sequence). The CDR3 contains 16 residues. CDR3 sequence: CASSTGTDPGHGEQYF. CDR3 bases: TGTGCCAGCAGTACCGGGACAGACCCCGGCCACGGCGAGCAGTACTTC.

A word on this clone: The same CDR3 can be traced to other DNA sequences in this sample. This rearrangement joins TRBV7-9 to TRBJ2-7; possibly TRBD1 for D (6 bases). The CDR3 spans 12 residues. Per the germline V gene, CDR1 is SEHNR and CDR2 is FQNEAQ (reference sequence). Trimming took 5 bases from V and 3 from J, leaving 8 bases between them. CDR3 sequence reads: CASSQQGYEQYF. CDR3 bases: TGTGCCAGCAGCCAACAGGGCTACGAGCAGTACTTC.

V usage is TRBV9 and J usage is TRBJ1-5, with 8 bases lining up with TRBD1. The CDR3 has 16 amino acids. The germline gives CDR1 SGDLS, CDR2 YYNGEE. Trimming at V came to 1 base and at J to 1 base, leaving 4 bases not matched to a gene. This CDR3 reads CASSVNTGGSNQPQHF. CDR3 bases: TGTGCCAGCAGCGTAAACACAGGGGGAAGCAATCAGCCCCAGCATTTT.

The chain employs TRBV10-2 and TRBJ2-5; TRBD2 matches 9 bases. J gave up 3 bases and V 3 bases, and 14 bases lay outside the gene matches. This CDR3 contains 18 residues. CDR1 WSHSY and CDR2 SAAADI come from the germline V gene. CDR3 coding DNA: TGCGCCAGCAGTGATCCCGCGGACAGCGGGGGGCCGGAAGAGACCCAGTACTTC. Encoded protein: CASSDPADSGGPEETQYF.

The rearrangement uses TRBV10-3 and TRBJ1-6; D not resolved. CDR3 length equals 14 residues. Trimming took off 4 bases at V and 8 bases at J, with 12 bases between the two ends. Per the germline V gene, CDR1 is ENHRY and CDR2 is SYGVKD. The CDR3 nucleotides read TGTGCCATCAGTGTCTCCGGCCCAGATTCACCCCTCCACTTT. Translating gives CAISVSGPDSPLHF.

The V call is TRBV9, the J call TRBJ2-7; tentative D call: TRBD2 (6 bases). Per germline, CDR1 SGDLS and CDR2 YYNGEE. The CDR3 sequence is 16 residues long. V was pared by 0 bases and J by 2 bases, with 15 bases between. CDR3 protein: CASSVETGTGAYEQYF. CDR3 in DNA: TGTGCCAGCAGCGTAGAGACCGGGACGGGGGCCTACGAGCAGTACTTC.